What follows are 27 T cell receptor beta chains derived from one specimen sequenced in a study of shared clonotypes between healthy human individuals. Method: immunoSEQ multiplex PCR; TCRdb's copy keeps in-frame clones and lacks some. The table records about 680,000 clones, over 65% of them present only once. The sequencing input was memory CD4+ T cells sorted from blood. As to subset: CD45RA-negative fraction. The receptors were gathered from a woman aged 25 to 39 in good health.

CDR3 DNA: TGTGCCAGCAGTGTATCAGGGTCTGGAAACACCATATATTTT. Translating gives CASSVSGSGNTIYF. The gene calls are TRBV2 and TRBJ1-3; D possibly corresponds to TRBD1 (5 bases). The V gene's germline CDR1 is SNHLY and CDR2 FYNNEI. Between the trimmed V and J ends, which lost 4 bases and 1 base, there was a span of 8 bases. This CDR3 contains 14 residues.

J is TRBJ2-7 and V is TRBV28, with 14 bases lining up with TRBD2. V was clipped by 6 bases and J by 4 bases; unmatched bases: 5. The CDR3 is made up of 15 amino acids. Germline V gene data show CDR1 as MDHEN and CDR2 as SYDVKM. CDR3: CASRGTSGSLYEQYF. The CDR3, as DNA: TGTGCCAGCAGGGGGACTAGCGGGAGTCTGTACGAGCAGTACTTC.

The CDR3 bases are TGTGCCAGCAGCTTAGCAGGAGGGTCCAACTATGGCTACACCTTC. Protein sequence: CASSLAGGSNYGYTF. The chain uses TRBV7-8 and TRBJ1-2; D gene unclear. V was trimmed by 0 bases and J by 2 bases, leaving 10 bases between them. In germline, CDR1 is SGHVS, CDR2 FQNEAQ. This CDR3 has 15 residues.

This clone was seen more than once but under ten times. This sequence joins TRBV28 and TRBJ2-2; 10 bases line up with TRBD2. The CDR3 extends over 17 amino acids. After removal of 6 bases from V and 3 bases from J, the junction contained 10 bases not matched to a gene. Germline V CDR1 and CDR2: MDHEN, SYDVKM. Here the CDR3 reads CASSTPRLAGDTGELFF. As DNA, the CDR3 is TGTGCCAGCAGCACACCACGGCTAGCGGGAGACACCGGGGAGCTGTTTTTT.

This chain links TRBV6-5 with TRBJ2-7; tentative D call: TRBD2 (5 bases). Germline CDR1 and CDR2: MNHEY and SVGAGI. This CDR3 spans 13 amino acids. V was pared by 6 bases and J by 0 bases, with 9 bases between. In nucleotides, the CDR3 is TGTGCCAGCAGCCGGACTGTCTCCTACGAGCAGTACTTC. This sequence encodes CASSRTVSYEQYF.

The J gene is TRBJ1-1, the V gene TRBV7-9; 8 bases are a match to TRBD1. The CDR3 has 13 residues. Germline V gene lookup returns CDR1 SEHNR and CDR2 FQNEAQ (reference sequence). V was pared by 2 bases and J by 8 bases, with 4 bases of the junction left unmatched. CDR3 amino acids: CASSLQGALEAFF. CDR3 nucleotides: TGTGCCAGCAGCTTACAGGGGGCTTTGGAAGCTTTCTTT. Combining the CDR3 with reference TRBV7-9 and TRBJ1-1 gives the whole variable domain DTGVSQNPRHKITKRGQNVTFRCDPISEHNRLYWYRQTLGQGPEFLTYFQNEAQLEKSRLLSDRFSAERPKGSFSTLEIQRTEQGDSAMYLCASSLQGALEAFFGQGTRLTVV.

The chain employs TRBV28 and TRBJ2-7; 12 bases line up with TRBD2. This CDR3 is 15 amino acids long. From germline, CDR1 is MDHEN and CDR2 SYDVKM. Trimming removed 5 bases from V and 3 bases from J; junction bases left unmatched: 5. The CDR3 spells CASSVTSGSRYEQYF. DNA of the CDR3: TGTGCCAGCAGTGTGACTAGCGGGAGCCGCTACGAGCAGTACTTC.

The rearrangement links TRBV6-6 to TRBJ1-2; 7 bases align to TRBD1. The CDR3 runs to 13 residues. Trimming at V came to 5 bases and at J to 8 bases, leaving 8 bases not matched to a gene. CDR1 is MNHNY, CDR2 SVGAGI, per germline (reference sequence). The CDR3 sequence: CASSRTGEGGYTF. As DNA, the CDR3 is TGTGCCAGCAGTCGAACAGGGGAGGGGGGCTACACCTTC.

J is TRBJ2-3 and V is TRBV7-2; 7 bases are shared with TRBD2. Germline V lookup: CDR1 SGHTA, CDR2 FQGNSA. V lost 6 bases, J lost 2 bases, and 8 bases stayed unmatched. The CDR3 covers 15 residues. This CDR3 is CASSRSGIVTDTQYF. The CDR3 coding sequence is TGTGCCAGCAGTCGGAGCGGGATCGTCACAGATACGCAGTATTTT.

The CDR3 loop is CASEQNSYNEQFF. The CDR3 bases are TGTGCCAGCGAACAGAACTCCTACAATGAGCAGTTCTTC. The chain combines TRBV2 with TRBJ2-1; D unresolved. CDR3 length equals 13 residues. Trimming took 8 bases from V and 0 from J, leaving 8 bases between them. Germline loops: CDR1 SNHLY, CDR2 FYNNEI. Full variable domain (rest looked up from reference TRBV2 and TRBJ2-1): EPEVTQTPSHQVTQMGQEVILRCVPISNHLYFYWYRQILGQKVEFLVSFYNNEISEKSEIFDDQFSVERPDGSNFTLKIRSTKLEDSAMYFCASEQNSYNEQFFGPGTRLTVL.

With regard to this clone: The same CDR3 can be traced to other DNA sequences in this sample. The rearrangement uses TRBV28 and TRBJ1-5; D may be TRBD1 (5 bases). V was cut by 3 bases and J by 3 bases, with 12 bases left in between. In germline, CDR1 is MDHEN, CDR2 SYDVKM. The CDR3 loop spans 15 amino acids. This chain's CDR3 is CASSFSGGNNQPQHF. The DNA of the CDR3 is TGTGCCAGCAGTTTTTCCGGGGGTAACAATCAGCCCCAGCATTTT.

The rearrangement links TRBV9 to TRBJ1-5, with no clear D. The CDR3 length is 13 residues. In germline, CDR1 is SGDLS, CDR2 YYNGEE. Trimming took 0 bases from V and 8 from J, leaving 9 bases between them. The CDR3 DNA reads TGTGCCAGCAGCGTAGGTAGGACGGAGCCCCAGCATTTT. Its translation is CASSVGRTEPQHF.

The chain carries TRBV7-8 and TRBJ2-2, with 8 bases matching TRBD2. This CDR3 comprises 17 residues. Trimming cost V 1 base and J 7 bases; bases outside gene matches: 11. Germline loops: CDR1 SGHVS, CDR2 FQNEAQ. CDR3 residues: CASSLVVGLVVFGELFF. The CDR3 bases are TGTGCCAGCAGCTTAGTCGTGGGACTAGTGGTATTCGGGGAGCTGTTTTTT. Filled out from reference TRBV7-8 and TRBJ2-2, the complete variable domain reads GAGVSQSPRYKVAKRGQDVALRCDPISGHVSLFWYQQALGQGPEFLTYFQNEAQLDKSGLPSDRFFAERPEGSVSTLKIQRTQQEDSAVYLCASSLVVGLVVFGELFFGEGSRLTVL.

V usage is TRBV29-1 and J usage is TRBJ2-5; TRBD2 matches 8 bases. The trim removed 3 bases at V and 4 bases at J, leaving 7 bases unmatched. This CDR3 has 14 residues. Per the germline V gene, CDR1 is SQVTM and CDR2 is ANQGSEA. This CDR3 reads CSVDSAGVRETQYF. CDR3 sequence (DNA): TGCAGCGTTGACTCAGCGGGAGTGCGAGAGACCCAGTACTTC.

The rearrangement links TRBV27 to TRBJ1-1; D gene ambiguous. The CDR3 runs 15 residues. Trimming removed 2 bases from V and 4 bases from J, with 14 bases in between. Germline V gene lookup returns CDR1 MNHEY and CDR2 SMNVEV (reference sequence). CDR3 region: CASSLNWWGGTEAFF. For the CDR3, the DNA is TGTGCCAGCAGTTTAAATTGGTGGGGAGGCACTGAAGCTTTCTTT.

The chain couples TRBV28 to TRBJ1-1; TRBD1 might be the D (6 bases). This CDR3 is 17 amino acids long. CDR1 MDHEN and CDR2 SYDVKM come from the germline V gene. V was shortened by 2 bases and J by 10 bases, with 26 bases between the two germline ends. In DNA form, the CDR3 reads TGTGCCAGCAGTTTAAGGACATCCCGAAAAAGGGGGAATGGAGCTTTCTTT. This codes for CASSLRTSRKRGNGAFF.

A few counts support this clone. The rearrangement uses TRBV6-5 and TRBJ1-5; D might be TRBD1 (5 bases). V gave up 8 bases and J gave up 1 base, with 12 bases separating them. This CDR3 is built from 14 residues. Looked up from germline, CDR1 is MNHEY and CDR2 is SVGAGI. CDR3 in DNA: TGTGCCAGCGCTCCAGGGTCGAGCAATCAGCCCCAGCATTTT. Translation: CASAPGSSNQPQHF.

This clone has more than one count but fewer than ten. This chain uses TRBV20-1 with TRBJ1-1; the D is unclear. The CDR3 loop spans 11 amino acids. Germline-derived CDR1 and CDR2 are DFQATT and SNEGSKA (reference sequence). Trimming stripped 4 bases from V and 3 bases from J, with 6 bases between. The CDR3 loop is CSATVYTEAFF. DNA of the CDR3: TGCAGTGCTACGGTATACACTGAAGCTTTCTTT.

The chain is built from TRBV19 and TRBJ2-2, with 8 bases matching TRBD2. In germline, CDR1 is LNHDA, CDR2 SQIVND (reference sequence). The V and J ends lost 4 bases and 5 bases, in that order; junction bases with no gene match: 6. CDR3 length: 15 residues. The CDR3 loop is CASSRAGGWTGELFF. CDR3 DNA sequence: TGTGCCAGTAGTAGGGCGGGAGGTTGGACCGGGGAGCTGTTTTTT.

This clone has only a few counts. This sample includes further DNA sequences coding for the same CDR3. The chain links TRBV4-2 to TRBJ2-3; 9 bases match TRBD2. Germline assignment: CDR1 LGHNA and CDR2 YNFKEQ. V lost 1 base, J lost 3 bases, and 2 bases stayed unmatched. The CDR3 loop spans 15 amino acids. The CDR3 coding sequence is TGTGCCAGCAGCCAAGGCGGGAGGGCTACAGATACGCAGTATTTT. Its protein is CASSQGGRATDTQYF.

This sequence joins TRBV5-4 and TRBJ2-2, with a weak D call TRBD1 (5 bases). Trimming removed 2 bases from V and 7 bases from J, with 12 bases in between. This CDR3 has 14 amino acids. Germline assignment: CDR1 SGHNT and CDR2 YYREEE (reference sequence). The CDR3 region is CASSFRGYGGELFF. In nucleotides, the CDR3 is TGTGCCAGCAGCTTTAGGGGATACGGCGGGGAGCTGTTTTTT.

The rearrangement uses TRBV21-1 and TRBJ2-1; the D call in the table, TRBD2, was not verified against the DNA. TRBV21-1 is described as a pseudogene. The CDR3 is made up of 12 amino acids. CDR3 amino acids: CASSKRENEQFF. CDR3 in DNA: TGTGCCAGCAGCAAGCGGGAGAATGAGCAGTTCTTC.

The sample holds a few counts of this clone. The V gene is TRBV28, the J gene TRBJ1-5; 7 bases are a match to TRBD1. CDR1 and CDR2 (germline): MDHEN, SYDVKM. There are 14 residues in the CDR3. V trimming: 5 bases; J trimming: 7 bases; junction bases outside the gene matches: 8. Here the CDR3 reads CASSSGDRVQPQHF. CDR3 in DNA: TGTGCCAGCAGTAGTGGAGACAGGGTGCAGCCCCAGCATTTT.

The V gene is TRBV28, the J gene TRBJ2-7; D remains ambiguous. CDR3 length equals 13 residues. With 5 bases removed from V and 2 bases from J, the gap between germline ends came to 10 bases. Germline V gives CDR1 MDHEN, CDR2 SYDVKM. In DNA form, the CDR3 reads TGTGCCAGCAGTCCACAGCCAACCTACGAGCAGTACTTC. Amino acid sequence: CASSPQPTYEQYF.

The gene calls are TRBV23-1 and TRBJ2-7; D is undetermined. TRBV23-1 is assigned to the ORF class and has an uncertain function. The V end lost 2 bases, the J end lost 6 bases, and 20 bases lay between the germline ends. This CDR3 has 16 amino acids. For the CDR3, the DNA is TGCGCCAGCAGTCAAGTTTATTGGCTCTGTGGGGTCGAGCAGTACTTC. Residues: CASSQVYWLCGVEQYF.

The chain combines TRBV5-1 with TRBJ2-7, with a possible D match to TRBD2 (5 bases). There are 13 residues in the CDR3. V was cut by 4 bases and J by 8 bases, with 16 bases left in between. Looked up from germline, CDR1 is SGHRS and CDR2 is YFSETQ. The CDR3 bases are TGCGCCAGCAGCAGTAACCCGGAGGCCAAGCAGTACTTC. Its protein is CASSSNPEAKQYF.

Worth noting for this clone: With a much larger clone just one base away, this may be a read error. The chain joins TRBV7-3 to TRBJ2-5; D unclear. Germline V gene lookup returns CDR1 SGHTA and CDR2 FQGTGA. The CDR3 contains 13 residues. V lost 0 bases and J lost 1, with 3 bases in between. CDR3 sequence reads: CASSLTFQETQYF. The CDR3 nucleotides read TGTGCCAGCAGCTTAACGTTCCAAGAGACCCAGTACTTC.